Below, 14 T cell receptor beta chains from the same sample are listed, as sequenced in a study of T-cell reconstitution after alpha-beta-depleted transplantation in children. The library targeted TCRbeta and was prepared with unique molecular identifiers. TCRdb recomputed calls from the PCR reads with MiXCR, one row per CDR3 protein. The sample includes more than 25,000 distinct CDR3 sequences, about 6.2% of them seen just once. The source material was PBMCs, mostly from graft donor cells, sampled 180 days after TCRalphabeta/CD19-depleted stem cell transplant. These receptors were collected from a male patient between 5 and 17 years old who had a stem cell transplant for acute myeloid leukemia, so the T cells may come from the graft donor.

This clonotype was detected many times. V usage is TRBV20-1 and J usage is TRBJ1-2; no firm D call. This CDR3 contains 11 residues. V was trimmed by 2 bases and J by 7 bases, leaving 8 bases between them. CDR1 and CDR2 from the germline V gene are DFQATT and SNEGSKA (reference sequence). CDR3 sequence (DNA): TGCAGTGCTAGATTGAACGGTGGCTACACCTTC. Amino acid sequence: CSARLNGGYTF.

This clonotype is medium-sized within its sample. This rearrangement joins TRBV10-3 to TRBJ2-2; weak D call: TRBD1 (6 bases). CDR1 ENHRY and CDR2 SYGVKD come from the germline V gene. With 5 bases removed from V and 4 bases from J, the gap between germline ends came to 14 bases. The CDR3 runs 15 residues. As DNA, the CDR3 is TGTGCCATCAGTAATACAGGGACGCGCACCGGGGAGCTGTTTTTT. Translating gives CAISNTGTRTGELFF.

This clonotype was observed many times. V and J are TRBV7-8 and TRBJ1-4; 7 bases line up with TRBD1. Germline loops: CDR1 SGHVS, CDR2 FQNEAQ. With V trimmed by 1 base and J by 7 bases, 6 bases remained unmatched. The CDR3 totals 15 residues. The CDR3 region has the DNA TGTGCCAGCAGCTTAGAACAGGGGCGGGGTGAAAAACTGTTTTTT. Encoded protein: CASSLEQGRGEKLFF.

This clonotype appeared many times. The J gene is TRBJ2-1, the V gene TRBV3-1; 8 nucleotides match TRBD2. V lost 7 bases and J lost 7; bases outside the gene matches: 15. CDR3 length: 16 amino acids. Germline CDR1 reads LGHDT; CDR2 reads YNNKEL (reference sequence). In nucleotides, the CDR3 is TGTGCCAGCAATCCGGGGGGGCCAGGGGCTAGGAATGAGCAGTTCTTC. This encodes CASNPGGPGARNEQFF.

This clonotype was counted at least ten times. The rearrangement links TRBV14 to TRBJ1-1; no firm D call. This CDR3 contains 15 residues. The germline gives CDR1 SGHDN, CDR2 FVKESK. Trimming left V 4 bases short and J 0 bases short, with 12 bases between. The DNA for the CDR3 is TGTGCCAGCAGCCCCTCCGGGCTGCTGAACACTGAAGCTTTCTTT. Protein sequence: CASSPSGLLNTEAFF. The full variable domain, rest sourced from reference TRBV14 and TRBJ1-1, is EAGVTQFPSHSVIEKGQTVTLRCDPISGHDNLYWYRRVMGKEIKFLLHFVKESKQDESGMPNNRFLAERTGGTYSTLKVQPAELEDSGVYFCASSPSGLLNTEAFFGQGTRLTVV.

This clonotype was recorded at least ten times. The chain couples TRBV12-3 or TRBV12-4 to TRBJ2-7, with D possibly TRBD1 on 6 matching bases. This CDR3 has 13 residues. The V end was cut by 3 bases, the J end by 4 bases, with 10 bases between. CDR3 in DNA: TGTGCCAGCAGTTTGGACGGACAGTACGAGCAGTACTTC. Translated: CASSLDGQYEQYF.

This clonotype has ten or more counts. V and J are TRBV20-1 and TRBJ2-1; perhaps TRBD2 as D (6 bases). The germline CDR1 and CDR2 sequences are DFQATT and SNEGSKA (reference sequence). V was pared by 0 bases and J by 1 base, with 16 bases between. The length of the CDR3 is 17 residues. In DNA form, the CDR3 reads TGCAGTGCTAGAGAGGCCTCCCTAGCGAATTCCTACAATGAGCAGTTCTTC. Protein product: CSAREASLANSYNEQFF.

This clonotype has ten or more counts. The DNA of the CDR3 is TGTGCCAGCAGCTTAGGGGGCGGGTTTCCGAACACCGGGGAGCTGTTTTTT. Translation: CASSLGGGFPNTGELFF. The chain employs TRBV7-2 and TRBJ2-2; D may be TRBD1 or TRBD2 (5 bases each). The CDR3 has 17 amino acids. CDR1 and CDR2 from the germline V gene are SGHTA and FQGNSA. The V end lost 1 base, the J end lost 0 bases, and 12 bases lay between the germline ends. The whole variable domain, filled in from reference TRBV7-2 and TRBJ2-2, reads GAGVSQSPSNKVTEKGKDVELRCDPISGHTALYWYRQSLGQGLEFLIYFQGNSAPDKSGLPSDRFSAERTGGSVSTLTIQRTQQEDSAVYLCASSLGGGFPNTGELFFGEGSRLTVL.

This clonotype was detected ten times or more. V usage is TRBV20-1 and J usage is TRBJ2-7; D is uncertain. V lost 5 bases to trimming and J lost 0 bases, with 14 bases between them. This CDR3 has 14 amino acids. Germline-derived CDR1 and CDR2 are DFQATT and SNEGSKA (reference sequence). The CDR3 sequence: CSAAPEFSSYEQYF. The CDR3, as DNA: TGCAGTGCTGCTCCGGAATTTTCCTCCTACGAGCAGTACTTC.

Ten or more counts support this clonotype. The chain uses TRBV20-1 and TRBJ1-1, with 7 bases fitting TRBD1. The CDR3 is made up of 14 amino acids. Germline V lookup: CDR1 DFQATT, CDR2 SNEGSKA (reference sequence). CDR3 residues: CSEVPAAGGTEAFF. The CDR3 coding sequence is TGCAGCGAAGTCCCAGCTGCAGGGGGCACTGAAGCTTTCTTT.

This clonotype was recorded at least ten times. The rearrangement joins TRBV5-1 to TRBJ2-1; TRBD2 matches 10 bases. J gave up 5 bases and V 4 bases, and 6 bases lay outside the gene matches. This CDR3 region has 15 residues. The V gene's germline CDR1 is SGHRS and CDR2 YFSETQ. Written as DNA, the CDR3 is TGCGCCAGCAGCCCTCGGACTAGCGGAGACAATGAGCAGTTCTTC. This codes for CASSPRTSGDNEQFF. Together with reference TRBV5-1 and TRBJ2-1, the CDR3 gives the full variable domain: KAGVTQTPRYLIKTRGQQVTLSCSPISGHRSVSWYQQTPGQGLQFLFEYFSETQRNKGNFPGRFSGRQFSNSRSEMNVSTLELGDSALYLCASSPRTSGDNEQFFGPGTRLTVL.

In its sample, this clonotype was seen many times. This chain connects TRBV4-2 to TRBJ2-5; TRBD2 aligns across 10 bases. The CDR3 totals 17 residues. Germline CDR1 and CDR2: LGHNA and YNFKEQ. V was clipped by 0 bases and J by 5 bases; unmatched bases: 9. The CDR3, as DNA: TGTGCCAGCAGCCAAGATTCTAGCGGGAGACCTGGGGAGACCCAGTACTTC. Its protein product is CASSQDSSGRPGETQYF.

In its sample, this clonotype was seen many times. The V and J genes are TRBV7-2 and TRBJ2-5, with TRBD2 matching 8 bases. This CDR3 is 14 amino acids long. V trimming: 7 bases; J trimming: 5 bases; junction bases outside the gene matches: 9. Germline values: CDR1 SGHTA, CDR2 FQGNSA. The CDR3 loop is CASIKGVAGETQYF. The CDR3 bases are TGTGCCAGCATCAAGGGGGTAGCGGGGGAGACCCAGTACTTC.

This clonotype was seen many times. The rearrangement joins TRBV25-1 to TRBJ2-1, with D possibly being TRBD2 (5 bases). Deletions cut 8 bases from V and 9 bases from J, with 14 bases between. Germline-derived CDR1 and CDR2 are MGHDK and SYGVNS. The CDR3 extends over 12 amino acids. CDR3 sequence reads: CASGTRLGEQFF. CDR3 DNA sequence: TGTGCCAGCGGTACTAGATTAGGTGAGCAGTTCTTC.